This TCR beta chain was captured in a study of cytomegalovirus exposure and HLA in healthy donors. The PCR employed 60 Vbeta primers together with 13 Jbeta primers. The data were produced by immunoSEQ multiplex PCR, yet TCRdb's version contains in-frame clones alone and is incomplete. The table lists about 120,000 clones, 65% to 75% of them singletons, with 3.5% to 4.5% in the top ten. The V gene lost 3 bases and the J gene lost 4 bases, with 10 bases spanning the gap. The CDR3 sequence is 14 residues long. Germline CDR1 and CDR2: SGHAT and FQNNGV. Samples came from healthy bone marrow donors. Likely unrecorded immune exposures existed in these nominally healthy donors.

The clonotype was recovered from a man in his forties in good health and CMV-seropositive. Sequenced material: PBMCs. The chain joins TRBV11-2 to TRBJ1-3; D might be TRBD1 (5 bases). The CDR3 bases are TGTGCCAGCAGCTTCTGGGGACTCGGAAACACCATATATTTT. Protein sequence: CASSFWGLGNTIYF.